These 9 T cell receptor beta chains originate from one sample sequenced in a study of cytomegalovirus exposure and HLA in healthy donors. PCR involved 60 Vbeta and 13 Jbeta primers. Clones were sequenced by immunoSEQ multiplex PCR, and TCRdb holds only the in-frame ones, with some missing. The data hold 90,000 to 150,000 clones, with approximately 80% observed a single time. Sequencing input: PBMCs. These receptors were obtained from a man aged 35-49 years in good health and CMV-seropositive.

This clone was counted between two and nine times. Other DNA sequences within the sample encode an identical CDR3. The gene calls are TRBV7-8 and TRBJ1-2, with 9 bases that match TRBD1. Trimming removed 3 bases from V and 3 bases from J; junction bases left unmatched: 5. This CDR3 is built from 15 residues. The germline V gene encodes CDR1 SGHVS and CDR2 FQNEAQ. The CDR3 DNA follows: TGTGCCAGCAGCTTGAACAGGGGGCTTGACTATGGCTACACCTTC. It specifies CASSLNRGLDYGYTF.

The J gene is TRBJ1-6, the V gene TRBV30; D not resolved. Germline lookup yields CDR1 GTSNPN and CDR2 SVGIG (reference sequence). V gave up 4 bases and J gave up 5 bases, with 12 bases separating them. This CDR3 has 14 residues. CDR3 amino acids: CAWTPGINNSPLHF. In nucleotides, the CDR3 is TGTGCCTGGACCCCCGGGATCAATAATTCACCCCTCCACTTT.

This rearrangement joins TRBV28 to TRBJ1-4; possibly TRBD1 for D (5 bases). CDR3 length: 15 residues. Germline loops: CDR1 MDHEN, CDR2 SYDVKM. V was trimmed by 5 bases and J by 7 bases, leaving 17 bases between them. DNA of the CDR3: TGTGCCAGCAGTGTAGCGGGGCCTTCGATTGAAAAACTGTTTTTT. It specifies CASSVAGPSIEKLFF.

The genes are TRBV15 and TRBJ2-7; possibly TRBD2 for D (6 bases). V was shortened by 1 base and J by 5 bases, with 12 bases between the two germline ends. Germline CDR1 LNHNV, CDR2 YYDKDF (reference sequence). This CDR3 has 14 residues. The chain's CDR3 is CATSRVRSGHEQYF. Here the CDR3 DNA reads TGTGCCACCAGCAGAGTTCGGAGCGGGCACGAGCAGTACTTC.

This CDR3 is CASSPPGGGRLNTEAFF. In DNA, the CDR3 is TGTGCCAGCTCACCACCGGGGGGAGGGCGGCTGAACACTGAAGCTTTCTTT. The chain has TRBV18 and TRBJ1-1; possible D gene TRBD1, 5 bases. The V end was cut by 0 bases, the J end by 0 bases, with 14 bases between. This CDR3 is built from 17 residues. Germline CDR1 is KGHSH and CDR2 is LQKENI.

The chain couples TRBV6-6 to TRBJ1-2, with a tentative D call TRBD1 (6 bases). CDR1 is MNHNY and CDR2 is SVGAGI in the germline V gene (reference sequence). V gave up 5 bases and J gave up 3 bases, with 16 bases separating them. CDR3 length equals 15 residues. As DNA, the CDR3 is TGTGCCAGCAGTCTACGCCTGGGACACGACTATGGCTACACCTTC. This codes for CASSLRLGHDYGYTF.

V usage is TRBV4-3 and J usage is TRBJ1-4, with D possibly matching TRBD1 (6 bases). The CDR3 runs 16 residues. V shed 0 bases and J shed 3 bases, with 11 bases lying between them. Germline CDR1 reads LGHNA; CDR2 reads YSLEER. The CDR3 protein is CASSQDRTAPNEKLFF. CDR3 bases: TGCGCCAGCAGCCAAGACAGGACAGCACCTAATGAAAAACTGTTTTTT.

The chain is built from TRBV19 and TRBJ1-5; TRBD1 matches 8 bases. This CDR3 is 15 amino acids long. V was clipped by 4 bases and J by 5 bases; unmatched bases: 7. Germline V gene lookup returns CDR1 LNHDA and CDR2 SQIVND (reference sequence). CDR3 sequence: CASSTGQGYHQPQHF. The CDR3, as DNA: TGTGCCAGTAGTACCGGACAGGGCTATCATCAGCCCCAGCATTTT.

The chain combines TRBV11-2 with TRBJ2-7; 7 bases match TRBD1. V gave up 5 bases and J gave up 1 base; unmatched junction bases: 8. The CDR3 contains 15 residues. Germline V gene lookup returns CDR1 SGHAT and CDR2 FQNNGV. The CDR3 protein is CASSRFGQESYEQYF. CDR3 DNA: TGTGCCAGCAGCCGATTCGGACAGGAATCCTACGAGCAGTACTTC. Using reference TRBV11-2 and TRBJ2-7 for the parts outside the CDR3, the full variable domain is EAGVAQSPRYKIIEKRQSVAFWCNPISGHATLYWYQQILGQGPKLLIQFQNNGVVDDSQLPKDRFSAERLKGVDSTLKIQPAKLEDSAVYLCASSRFGQESYEQYFGPGTRLTVT.